The rows below give T cell receptor beta chains drawn from one sample of a study of T-cell reconstitution after alpha-beta-depleted transplantation in children. TCRdb ran MiXCR on the PCR reads and lists one entry per CDR3 protein. The table lists about 200,000 distinct CDR3 sequences, approximately 8.4% of them singletons. The starting material was PBMCs, mostly from graft donor cells, obtained 360 days after TCRalphabeta/CD19-depleted stem cell transplant. These receptor sequences come from a male patient between 2 and 10 years old who had a stem cell transplant for acute myeloid leukemia, so the T cells may come from the graft donor. The CDR3 runs from the conserved cysteine through the conserved F or W. A D gene is named only where the DNA matches it firmly. Part of the rows lack a size; the others show once, few, many or a class for expanded clones.

j_call clone_size v_call d_call cdr3_aa cdr3_nt
TRBJ2-3 NA TRBV7-7 NA CASSLAPNGVISTDTQYF TGTGCTAGCAGCTTGGCCCCCAATGGGGTCATCAGCACAGATACGCAGTATTTT
TRBJ2-1 NA TRBV7-2 NA CASSPSVGNEQFF TGTGCCAGCAGCCCTAGCGTTGGCAATGAGCAGTTCTTC
TRBJ2-3 many TRBV12-3/TRBV12-4 NA CASSFSTGGSARTDTQYF TGTGCCAGCAGTTTTTCCACCGGGGGTTCCGCCCGCACAGATACGCAGTATTTT
TRBJ2-5 many TRBV29-1 NA CSVEDLPVGDETQYF TGCAGCGTTGAAGACCTCCCGGTAGGGGATGAGACCCAGTACTTC
TRBJ2-5 few TRBV7-8 NA CASRPGQQETQYF TGTGCCAGCAGACCGGGACAACAAGAGACCCAGTACTTC
TRBJ2-1 few TRBV7-9 NA CASSHSDAQQFF TGTGCCAGCAGCCACTCGGACGCGCAGCAGTTCTTC
TRBJ2-3 NA TRBV20-1 TRBD2 CSASGTSGGIADTQYF TGCAGTGCTAGCGGGACTAGCGGGGGGATCGCAGATACGCAGTATTTT
TRBJ2-5 many TRBV3-1 NA CASSQVRRVGRRGQETQYF TGTGCCAGCAGCCAAGTACGACGGGTAGGCCGGCGGGGCCAAGAGACCCAGTACTTC
TRBJ2-5 many TRBV2 NA CASNGLATQETQYF TGTGCCAGCAATGGTCTAGCAACCCAAGAGACCCAGTACTTC
TRBJ2-5 few TRBV29-1 NA CSVEERGMQETQYF TGCAGCGTTGAAGAAAGAGGGATGCAAGAGACCCAGTACTTC
TRBJ2-5 NA TRBV5-8 TRBD2 CASSFQTSGRAGETQYF TGTGCCAGCAGCTTTCAGACTAGCGGGAGGGCCGGAGAGACCCAGTACTTC
TRBJ2-5 few TRBV12-3/TRBV12-4 NA CASSLRQGSMETQYF TGTGCCAGCAGTTTACGTCAGGGGTCGATGGAGACCCAGTACTTC
TRBJ2-5 few TRBV3-1 NA CASSQEGYQETQYF TGTGCCAGCAGCCAAGAGGGGTACCAAGAGACCCAGTACTTC
TRBJ1-1 NA TRBV3-1 TRBD1 CASSPLDRRFVAFF TGTGCCAGCAGTCCCCTGGACAGGCGTTTTGTAGCTTTCTTT
TRBJ1-4 many TRBV29-1 NA CSVVTAHEKLFF TGCAGCGTTGTGACAGCCCATGAAAAACTGTTTTTT
TRBJ2-1 many TRBV9 TRBD1 CASSPGTGGPDNEQFF TGTGCCAGCAGCCCTGGGACAGGGGGACCCGACAATGAGCAGTTCTTC
TRBJ2-7 NA TRBV12-3/TRBV12-4 TRBD2 CAICPGTSGIGSSYEQYF TGTGCCATCTGTCCCGGGACTAGCGGGATTGGGAGCTCCTACGAGCAGTACTTC
TRBJ1-1 many TRBV29-1 NA CSVGSGTEAFF TGCAGCGTTGGCAGTGGGACTGAAGCTTTCTTT
TRBJ1-6 NA TRBV27 TRBD1 CASSRTGPSSYNSPLHF TGTGCCAGCAGTCGGACAGGCCCTAGCTCCTATAATTCACCCCTCCACTTT
TRBJ1-1 many TRBV29-1 NA CSAQTGSRDTEAFF TGCAGCGCCCAAACAGGGAGTAGGGACACTGAAGCTTTCTTT
TRBJ2-3 many TRBV12-3/TRBV12-4 TRBD1 CASSYPTGGVDTQYF TGTGCCAGCAGTTACCCGACAGGGGGCGTAGATACGCAGTATTTT
TRBJ2-5 once TRBV29-1 NA CSVEGASGETQYF TGCAGCGTTGAAGGGGCGTCGGGGGAGACCCAGTACTTC
TRBJ2-1 many TRBV7-2 TRBD2 CASSLGLAGADEQFF TGTGCCAGCAGCTTAGGACTAGCGGGGGCGGATGAGCAGTTCTTC
TRBJ2-3 NA TRBV5-6 TRBD2 CASTSGEKPQYF TGTGCCAGCACTAGCGGGGAGAAACCACAGTATTTT
TRBJ2-5 NA TRBV12-3/TRBV12-4 NA CASRQGKTQYF TGTGCCAGCCGCCAGGGGAAGACCCAGTACTTC
TRBJ2-1 many TRBV7-2 NA CASSQGLWGTKRNEQFF TGTGCCAGCAGCCAGGGCCTCTGGGGGACAAAGCGGAATGAGCAGTTCTTC
TRBJ2-7 few TRBV20-1 TRBD2 CSARERTRDYEQYF TGCAGTGCTAGAGAACGGACTAGGGACTACGAGCAGTACTTC
TRBJ2-1 NA TRBV29-1 NA CSARFVNEQFF TGCAGCGCCAGGTTTGTTAATGAGCAGTTCTTC
TRBJ2-7 NA TRBV6-1 TRBD2 CASTGTSGPTYEQYF TGTGCCAGCACGGGGACTAGCGGGCCCACATACGAGCAGTACTTC
TRBJ2-5 NA TRBV5-1 NA CASRPLTQYF TGCGCCAGCAGGCCCCTGACCCAGTACTTC
TRBJ2-2 many TRBV10-3 NA CAISADVELFF TGTGCCATCAGTGCGGACGTGGAGCTGTTTTTT
TRBJ2-5 many TRBV10-3 TRBD2 CASTGGGVQETQYF TGTGCCTCAACGGGGGGAGGTGTCCAAGAGACCCAGTACTTC
TRBJ2-2 many TRBV6-2/TRBV6-3 NA CASSPYGGKNTGELFF TGTGCCAGCAGTCCATATGGCGGGAAGAACACCGGGGAGCTGTTTTTT
TRBJ1-5 many TRBV29-1 NA CSVSQGSQPQHF TGCAGCGTTTCTCAGGGTTCACAGCCCCAGCATTTT
TRBJ2-4 many TRBV6-1 NA CASSLTLAKNIQYF TGTGCCAGCAGCCTAACACTAGCCAAAAACATTCAGTACTTC
TRBJ2-1 few TRBV29-1 NA CSVDPPGAVTTRSYNEQFF TGCAGCGTTGACCCCCCGGGGGCCGTAACCACTAGGTCCTACAATGAGCAGTTCTTC
TRBJ2-2 few TRBV12-3/TRBV12-4 NA CASSLSRGGNTGELFF TGTGCCAGCAGTTTAAGTAGAGGGGGAAACACCGGGGAGCTGTTTTTT
TRBJ1-4 NA TRBV5-1 NA CASSLQTGGEKLFF TGCGCCAGCAGCCTGCAGACCGGTGGGGAAAAACTGTTTTTT
TRBJ1-2 NA TRBV7-2 NA CASSLNAGGIHGYTF TGTGCCAGCAGCTTAAATGCGGGGGGGATTCATGGCTACACCTTC
TRBJ1-1 NA TRBV7-8 NA CASSSLERAEAFF TGTGCCAGCAGCTCCCTTGAACGGGCTGAAGCTTTCTTT
TRBJ2-7 few TRBV6-5 NA CASSYPEAAYEQYF TGTGCCAGCAGTTACCCCGAGGCTGCCTACGAGCAGTACTTC
TRBJ1-2 NA TRBV7-8 NA CASSLVVGNYGYTF TGTGCCAGCAGCTTAGTTGTGGGGAACTATGGCTACACCTTC
TRBJ2-2 few TRBV18 TRBD1 CASSPPTGSTGELFF TGTGCCAGCTCACCACCGACAGGGTCCACCGGGGAGCTGTTTTTT
TRBJ2-4 NA TRBV5-1 NA CASSFSGGRAKNIQYF TGCGCCAGCAGCTTCTCAGGGGGGAGAGCCAAAAACATTCAGTACTTC
TRBJ2-2 NA TRBV20-1 TRBD1 CSPGQGHTGELFF TGCAGTCCGGGACAGGGTCACACCGGGGAGCTGTTTTTT
TRBJ2-3 few TRBV12-3/TRBV12-4 TRBD2 CASRRSGGSTDTQYF TGTGCCAGCAGAAGGAGCGGGGGGAGCACAGATACGCAGTATTTT
TRBJ1-4 many TRBV12-3/TRBV12-4 NA CASSRKGVTNEKLFF TGTGCCAGCAGCCGAAAGGGGGTTACTAATGAAAAACTGTTTTTT